The entry below gives a single T cell receptor (beta chain) sequence along with its context. Unmatched junction bases numbered 11, after V lost 3 bases and J lost 4 bases. The CDR3 spans 17 residues. Germline V gives CDR1 MNHEY, CDR2 SMNVEV (reference sequence). Amplification used 60 Vbeta primers and 13 Jbeta primers. Clones were sequenced by immunoSEQ multiplex PCR, and TCRdb holds only the in-frame ones, with some missing. The data show 150,000 or so clones, with 77% seen just once and approximately 1.8% held by the top ten. The source of the sample is a study of cytomegalovirus exposure and HLA in healthy donors.

This clonotype was obtained from a woman aged 25 to 39 in good health and CMV-seronegative. Sequencing was carried out using PBMCs. The genes are TRBV27 and TRBJ1-5, with 8 bases aligning to TRBD1. CDR3 residues: CASSFSPGTGPNQPQHF. Written as DNA, the CDR3 is TGTGCCAGCAGTTTTAGTCCCGGGACAGGACCGAATCAGCCCCAGCATTTT.